The 19 T cell receptor beta chains below all came from one sample that was sequenced in a study of blood T cell repertoires in COVID-19. Clones were read by immunoSEQ multiplex PCR, and TCRdb kept only the in-frame ones, dropping some. The table has about 60,000 clones, around 87% seen once. The specimen was peripheral blood. Receptors were obtained from a man in his fifties or sixties with active COVID-19.

The chain couples TRBV3-1 (or the pseudogene TRBV3-2) to TRBJ1-2; maybe TRBD1 (5 bases). Germline CDR1 LGHDT, CDR2 YNNKEL (reference sequence). This CDR3 is built from 15 residues. The V end lost 0 bases, the J end lost 6 bases, and 14 bases lay between the germline ends. CDR3 loop: CASSQEGTRGDGYTF. The CDR3 nucleotides read TGTGCCAGCAGCCAAGAAGGGACCCGGGGGGATGGCTACACCTTC.

This sequence joins TRBV29-1 and TRBJ2-1; maybe TRBD2 (7 bases). Germline CDR1 SQVTM, CDR2 ANQGSEA. The CDR3 extends over 17 amino acids. Trimming took 1 base from V and 8 from J, leaving 24 bases between them. This CDR3 is CSVEGSRGAAADDEQFF. As DNA, the CDR3 is TGCAGCGTTGAAGGCTCTCGGGGGGCGGCGGCCGACGATGAGCAGTTCTTC.

This sequence joins TRBV5-1 and TRBJ2-1; 11 positions match TRBD2. CDR3 length: 16 residues. With 1 base clipped from V and 7 bases from J, the junction kept 7 bases outside the gene matches. CDR1 and CDR2 from the germline V gene are SGHRS and YFSETQ. The CDR3 sequence: CASSLTLAGGGNEQFF. The DNA for the CDR3 is TGCGCCAGCAGCTTGACGCTAGCGGGGGGCGGTAATGAGCAGTTCTTC.

The chain carries TRBV4-2 and TRBJ1-2, with D unclear. Germline loops: CDR1 LGHNA, CDR2 YNFKEQ. The CDR3 is 12 residues long. Trimming took off 0 bases at V and 7 bases at J, with 6 bases between the two ends. In DNA form, the CDR3 reads TGTGCCAGCAGCCAAGATCGCGGTGGCTACACCTTC. This gives the protein CASSQDRGGYTF.

The chain combines TRBV29-1 with TRBJ1-1, with 7 bases identical to TRBD1. Germline values: CDR1 SQVTM, CDR2 ANQGSEA. The CDR3 contains 14 residues. Trimming took 7 bases from V and 0 from J; bases not matched to a gene: 8. Here the CDR3 DNA reads TGCAGCGCTGGAACAGGGGACCTGAACACTGAAGCTTTCTTT. Its protein is CSAGTGDLNTEAFF.

The chain joins TRBV7-2 to TRBJ2-2; TRBD2 agrees at 10 bases. Germline V gene data show CDR1 as SGHTA and CDR2 as FQGNSA. V dropped 2 bases and J dropped 5; count of bases not matched to a gene: 8. The CDR3 extends over 17 amino acids. The CDR3 coding sequence is TGTGCCAGCAGCTTAAATGGGCTAGCGGGAGAAACCGGGGAGCTGTTTTTT. This codes for CASSLNGLAGETGELFF.

This sequence joins TRBV7-2 and TRBJ2-7, with D possibly TRBD1 on 5 matching bases. CDR3 size: 12 residues. The V gene's germline CDR1 is SGHTA and CDR2 FQGNSA. With 3 bases removed from V and 6 bases from J, the gap between germline ends came to 9 bases. The CDR3 DNA is TGTGCCAGCAGCTTCTCAGGGTTCGAGCAGTACTTC. It translates to CASSFSGFEQYF. Full variable domain (rest looked up from reference TRBV7-2 and TRBJ2-7): GAGVSQSPSNKVTEKGKDVELRCDPISGHTALYWYRQSLGQGLEFLIYFQGNSAPDKSGLPSDRFSAERTGGSVSTLTIQRTQQEDSAVYLCASSFSGFEQYFGPGTRLTVT.

The V gene is TRBV5-1, the J gene TRBJ1-4; D possibly corresponds to TRBD1 (6 bases). The germline V and J ends were trimmed by 6 bases and 3 bases, with 15 bases remaining between them. CDR1 and CDR2 from the germline V gene are SGHRS and YFSETQ. This CDR3 is built from 15 residues. The CDR3 DNA is TGCGCCAGCAAGTTGGGGGCTCGGGCTAATGAAAAACTGTTTTTT. Its protein product is CASKLGARANEKLFF. Full variable domain (rest looked up from reference TRBV5-1 and TRBJ1-4): KAGVTQTPRYLIKTRGQQVTLSCSPISGHRSVSWYQQTPGQGLQFLFEYFSETQRNKGNFPGRFSGRQFSNSRSEMNVSTLELGDSALYLCASKLGARANEKLFFGSGTQLSVL.

This clone was detected once. The chain recombines TRBV18 with TRBJ2-7; the match to TRBD1 covers 7 bases. With 5 bases clipped from V and 0 bases from J, the junction kept 7 bases outside the gene matches. The CDR3 extends over 15 amino acids. CDR1 is KGHSH, CDR2 LQKENI, per germline. The CDR3 coding sequence is TGTGCCAGCTCATCCGGGACAGAAAGCTCCTACGAGCAGTACTTC. Protein: CASSSGTESSYEQYF. The full variable domain, rest sourced from reference TRBV18 and TRBJ2-7, is NAGVMQNPRHLVRRRGQEARLRCSPMKGHSHVYWYRQLPEEGLKFMVYLQKENIIDESGMPKERFSAEFPKEGPSILRIQQVVRGDSAAYFCASSSGTESSYEQYFGPGTRLTVT.

The chain employs TRBV28 and TRBJ2-7; 7 bases match TRBD1. The germline CDR1 and CDR2 sequences are MDHEN and SYDVKM. CDR3 length equals 13 residues. J gave up 4 bases and V 3 bases, and 3 bases lay outside the gene matches. The CDR3: CASSLGQLYEQYF. CDR3 coding DNA: TGTGCCAGCAGTTTGGGACAGTTATACGAGCAGTACTTC.

This sequence joins TRBV24-1 and TRBJ1-2; the D is unclear. CDR1 and CDR2 from the germline V gene are KGHDR and SFDVKD. V was trimmed by 5 bases and J by 0 bases, leaving 12 bases between them. The CDR3 consists of 15 residues. CDR3 sequence (DNA): TGTGCCACCAGTGTAACCGGGAGCCCTAACTATGGCTACACCTTC. Protein: CATSVTGSPNYGYTF.

This chain uses TRBV19 with TRBJ1-1, with 7 bases aligning to TRBD1. After removal of 6 bases from V and 11 bases from J, the junction contained 12 bases not matched to a gene. This CDR3 comprises 13 residues. CDR1 LNHDA and CDR2 SQIVND come from the germline V gene (reference sequence). The CDR3 DNA follows: TGTGCCAGTAGCCTGGGACAGCTCTCCGAGGCTTTCTTT. This gives the protein CASSLGQLSEAFF.

V gene TRBV7-2 combines with J gene TRBJ1-1; D might be TRBD1 (5 bases). Germline CDR1 reads SGHTA; CDR2 reads FQGNSA. CDR3 length: 16 residues. V was pared by 8 bases and J by 6 bases, with 25 bases between. For the CDR3, the DNA is TGTGCCAGCCAAGGCACCCAGGGCAGGTCGCGACCTGAAGCTTTCTTT. This encodes CASQGTQGRSRPEAFF.

The rearrangement links TRBV11-2 to TRBJ2-2; unclear D gene. This CDR3 contains 16 residues. V was shortened by 6 bases and J by 3 bases, with 17 bases between the two germline ends. Looked up from germline, CDR1 is SGHAT and CDR2 is FQNNGV. CDR3 loop: CASRLGPRLDTGELFF. CDR3 sequence (DNA): TGTGCCAGCAGGCTGGGTCCACGGCTAGACACCGGGGAGCTGTTTTTT.

This rearrangement joins TRBV7-9 to TRBJ2-5, with TRBD2 matching over 11 bases. CDR3 size: 16 residues. With V trimmed by 2 bases and J by 2 bases, 4 bases remained unmatched. The germline V gene encodes CDR1 SEHNR and CDR2 FQNEAQ (reference sequence). The CDR3, as DNA: TGTGCCAGCAGCTTAAGGACTAGCGGGCCGCAAGAGACCCAGTACTTC. This gives the protein CASSLRTSGPQETQYF.

The rearrangement links TRBV5-1 to TRBJ2-1; 7 nucleotides match TRBD1. Germline assignment: CDR1 SGHRS and CDR2 YFSETQ. The CDR3 extends over 15 amino acids. After removal of 3 bases from V and 0 bases from J, the junction contained 3 bases not matched to a gene. CDR3 sequence reads: CASSSGQSSYNEQFF. Here the CDR3 DNA reads TGCGCCAGCAGCTCGGGACAGAGCTCCTACAATGAGCAGTTCTTC.

This chain uses TRBV5-1 with TRBJ2-7; D is undetermined. The CDR3 sequence is 11 residues long. Germline V gene lookup returns CDR1 SGHRS and CDR2 YFSETQ. Trimming cost V 3 bases and J 1 base, with 2 bases left between them. The CDR3: CASSSSYEQYF. The CDR3 bases are TGCGCCAGCAGCTCTTCCTACGAGCAGTACTTC.

The rearrangement uses TRBV29-1 and TRBJ2-2; the match to TRBD1 covers 7 bases. There are 15 residues in the CDR3. V was pared by 3 bases and J by 6 bases, with 10 bases of the junction left unmatched. The germline gives CDR1 SQVTM, CDR2 ANQGSEA. CDR3 nucleotide sequence: TGCAGCGTTGAGGACAGGTCCCACTCGGCCGGGGAGCTGTTTTTT. Its protein is CSVEDRSHSAGELFF.

The V and J genes are TRBV11-2 and TRBJ2-5; D might be TRBD2 (5 bases). This CDR3 region has 13 residues. CDR1 is SGHAT and CDR2 is FQNNGV in the germline V gene. Deletions cut 6 bases from V and 3 bases from J, with 11 bases between. CDR3 amino acids: CASRGAAEETQYF. The CDR3 nucleotides read TGTGCCAGCAGAGGAGCAGCGGAAGAGACCCAGTACTTC.